The 16 T cell receptor beta chains below were found in one sample sequenced in a study of T-cell reconstitution after alpha-beta-depleted transplantation in children. Preparing the TCRbeta library involved the use of unique molecular identifiers. TCRdb ran MiXCR on the PCR reads and lists one entry per CDR3 protein. The table lists 25,000 to 30,000 distinct CDR3 sequences, under 8% of them singletons. The material was PBMCs, mostly from graft donor cells, obtained 180 days after TCRalphabeta/CD19-depleted stem cell transplant. The receptors come from a male patient younger than 18 who had a stem cell transplant for acute myeloid leukemia, so the T cells may come from the graft donor.

This clonotype was seen at least ten times. The rearrangement joins TRBV20-1 to TRBJ2-5; D possibly corresponds to TRBD2 (5 bases). V was trimmed by 1 base and J by 2 bases, leaving 8 bases between them. Germline V gives CDR1 DFQATT, CDR2 SNEGSKA (reference sequence). The CDR3 is 13 residues long. DNA for the CDR3: TGCAGTGCTAGAGGCGGGCGGCAAGAGACCCAGTACTTC. Protein sequence: CSARGGRQETQYF.

CDR3 loop: CAFSPRGGLAGYNEQFF. The CDR3 DNA sequence: TGTGCCTTCAGTCCCAGGGGAGGACTAGCGGGGTACAATGAGCAGTTCTTC. This chain uses TRBV12-3 or TRBV12-4 with TRBJ2-1, with 12 bases identical to TRBD2. The V and J ends lost 11 bases and 4 bases, in that order; junction bases with no gene match: 15. This CDR3 contains 17 residues.

This clonotype came up many times. The chain employs TRBV11-2 and TRBJ2-1, with 13 bases identical to TRBD2. Looked up from germline, CDR1 is SGHAT and CDR2 is FQNNGV. CDR3 length equals 17 residues. V gave up 1 base and J gave up 6 bases; unmatched junction bases: 6. The CDR3 protein is CASSLVRTSGSPNEQFF. CDR3 coding DNA: TGTGCCAGCAGCTTAGTTAGGACTAGCGGGAGTCCCAATGAGCAGTTCTTC.

This clonotype is labeled as medium-sized. The chain uses TRBV20-1 and TRBJ1-5, with a weak D call TRBD1 (5 bases). V was trimmed by 1 base and J by 9 bases, leaving 13 bases between them. The CDR3 is made up of 13 amino acids. The V gene's germline CDR1 is DFQATT and CDR2 SNEGSKA (reference sequence). Here the CDR3 reads CSARGQHWPPQHF. The CDR3 DNA reads TGCAGTGCTAGAGGACAGCACTGGCCGCCCCAGCATTTT.

This clonotype was detected ten times or more. The chain couples TRBV9 to TRBJ1-3, with no clear D. With 0 bases removed from V and 4 bases from J, the gap between germline ends came to 11 bases. CDR1 SGDLS and CDR2 YYNGEE come from the germline V gene. The CDR3 totals 15 residues. The chain's CDR3 is CASSVGGGLGNTIYF. In nucleotides, the CDR3 is TGTGCCAGCAGCGTAGGAGGAGGGCTCGGAAACACCATATATTTT.

As to this clonotype: Being one base from a much bigger clone, this may be a read error. V gene TRBV4-2 combines with J gene TRBJ2-5, with no clear D. Germline V CDR1 and CDR2: LGHNA, YNFKEQ. The CDR3 contains 14 residues. The CDR3: CASSPGLPQEAQYF. The CDR3 coding sequence is TGTGCCAGCAGCCCCGGGCTCCCCCAAGAGGCCCAGTACTTC.

This clonotype was seen repeatedly, ten times or more. The chain links TRBV5-1 to TRBJ2-3; perhaps TRBD2 as D (6 bases). Per the germline V gene, CDR1 is SGHRS and CDR2 is YFSETQ. The V end was cut by 0 bases, the J end by 4 bases, with 6 bases between. This CDR3 is 13 amino acids long. The CDR3 here is CASSLGGADTQYF. The CDR3 DNA reads TGCGCCAGCAGCTTGGGCGGGGCAGATACGCAGTATTTT.

This clonotype was counted ten times or more. This rearrangement joins TRBV7-9 to TRBJ2-5, with 11 bases that match TRBD2. J gave up 5 bases and V 5 bases, and 4 bases lay outside the gene matches. The CDR3 is 14 amino acids. CDR1 is SEHNR, CDR2 FQNEAQ, per germline (reference sequence). The CDR3 sequence: CASSPTSGGETQYF. The DNA of the CDR3 is TGTGCCAGCAGCCCAACTAGCGGGGGTGAGACCCAGTACTTC.

This clonotype was seen at least ten times. The chain employs TRBV6-1 and TRBJ1-2; D is ambiguous. V was trimmed by 2 bases and J by 6 bases, leaving 16 bases between them. The germline gives CDR1 MNHNS, CDR2 SASEGT. The CDR3 has 15 residues. The DNA for the CDR3 is TGTGCCAGCAGTGAATCGGCGGGGATCGTTCATGGCTACACCTTC. It encodes CASSESAGIVHGYTF.

This clonotype was seen repeatedly, ten times or more. No conserved phenylalanine or tryptophan is present at the end of the CDR3, so a read error is the likely explanation. The V gene is TRBV29-1, the J gene TRBJ2-1, with TRBD2 matching 8 bases. Germline CDR1 and CDR2: SQVTM and ANQGSEA. The trim removed 4 bases at V and 7 bases at J, leaving 6 bases unmatched. The CDR3 is 13 amino acids. CDR3 DNA: TGCAGCGTTGTGTGGGGACTAGGGAATGAGCAGTTCTCC. This sequence encodes CSVVWGLGNEQFS.

The sample holds many counts of this clonotype. V usage is TRBV30 and J usage is TRBJ2-1; TRBD2 aligns across 13 bases. V was clipped by 1 base and J by 15 bases; unmatched bases: 12. The germline V gene has CDR1 GTSNPN and CDR2 SVGIG (reference sequence). This CDR3 has 15 amino acids. CDR3 protein: CAWSAGTSGVISLFF. In DNA, the CDR3 is TGTGCCTGGAGTGCAGGGACTAGCGGGGTAATCTCTCTGTTCTTC.

This clonotype was seen repeatedly, ten times or more. The chain uses TRBV20-1 and TRBJ1-2, with D unresolved. CDR3 length: 13 residues. Germline V lookup: CDR1 DFQATT, CDR2 SNEGSKA (reference sequence). V was cut by 0 bases and J by 8 bases, with 13 bases left in between. CDR3 bases: TGCAGTGCTAGAGACCCCTTACTCCAGGGCTACACCTTC. It encodes CSARDPLLQGYTF.

The chain combines TRBV19 with TRBJ2-1; 9 bases are shared with TRBD2. CDR1 is LNHDA, CDR2 SQIVND, per germline (reference sequence). With V trimmed by 6 bases and J by 9 bases, 6 bases remained unmatched. The CDR3 totals 13 residues. This chain's CDR3 is CASRERGAGEQFF. The CDR3 region has the DNA TGTGCCAGTAGGGAGCGGGGGGCCGGTGAGCAGTTCTTC.

In this sample, this clonotype turned up many times. V gene TRBV7-2 combines with J gene TRBJ2-6; D gene uncertain. The CDR3 covers 15 residues. Germline V gene lookup returns CDR1 SGHTA and CDR2 FQGNSA. Trimming took off 0 bases at V and 6 bases at J, with 9 bases between the two ends. Here the CDR3 DNA reads TGTGCCAGCAGCTTAGCACAGTCCCTGGCCAACGTCCTGACTTTC. Translated: CASSLAQSLANVLTF.

This clonotype was counted ten times or more. At one end, the junction sequence differs from germline, possibly due to a read error. The genes are TRBV7-7 and TRBJ2-1, with TRBD2 identical over 7 bases. The CDR3 spans 15 residues. Germline V gene lookup returns CDR1 SSHAT and CDR2 FNYEAQ (reference sequence). CDR3: CASSLDGGGKDEQFF. CDR3 nucleotides: TGTGCTAGCAGCTTAGACGGGGGAGGGAAGGATGAGCAGTTCTTC.

This clonotype was picked up many times. The chain has TRBV2 and TRBJ2-5; tentatively, D is TRBD2 (5 bases). The V end lost 3 bases, the J end lost 7 bases, and 15 bases lay between the germline ends. Germline lookup yields CDR1 SNHLY and CDR2 FYNNEI. The CDR3 has 14 residues. DNA for the CDR3: TGTGCCAGCAGTGAGGGAGTAGCAAAAGGGACCCAGTACTTC. Protein sequence: CASSEGVAKGTQYF.